The clone carrying this TCR beta chain came up once. Its antigen is undetermined. The repertoire was sequenced with immunoSEQ multiplex PCR; TCRdb's copy has only in-frame clones and lacks some. The table lists under 120,000 clones, just under 95% of them singletons, with around 2% in the top ten. The data are from a study of T cell responses to AZD1222 COVID-19 vaccine. Study-wide background: Researchers grouped second doses given at about 4 or about 12 weeks into one pool.

Study observations and caveats: The reported proportion of spike-specific TCRs targeting unmutated variant regions was nearly half.

The J segment lost 0 bases and the V segment lost 8 bases, leaving 13 bases of the junction unmatched. The CDR3 sequence is 17 residues long. Germline CDR1 and CDR2: MNHEY and SMNVEV (reference sequence). Here the sequenced sample was peripheral blood, taken on day 0 of AZD1222 vaccination. The gene calls are TRBV27 and TRBJ2-1; 7 bases are shared with TRBD1. This clonotype originated in an adult in good health. The CDR3 DNA follows: TGTGCCAGCTTTAACCCGGGACAGAGGAGCTCCTACAATGAGCAGTTCTTC. It yields the protein CASFNPGQRSSYNEQFF.